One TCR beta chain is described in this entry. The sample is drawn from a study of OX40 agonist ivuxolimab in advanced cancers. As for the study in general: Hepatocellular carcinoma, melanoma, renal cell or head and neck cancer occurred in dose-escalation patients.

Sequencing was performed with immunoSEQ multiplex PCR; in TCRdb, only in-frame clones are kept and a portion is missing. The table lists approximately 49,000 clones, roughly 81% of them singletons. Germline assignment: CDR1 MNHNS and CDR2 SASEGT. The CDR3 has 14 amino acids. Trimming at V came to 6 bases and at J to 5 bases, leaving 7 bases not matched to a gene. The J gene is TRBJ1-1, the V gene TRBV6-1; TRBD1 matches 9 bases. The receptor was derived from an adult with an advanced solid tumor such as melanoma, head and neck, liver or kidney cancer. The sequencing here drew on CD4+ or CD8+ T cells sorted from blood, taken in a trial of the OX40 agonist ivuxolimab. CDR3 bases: TGTGCCAGCAGCTTACAGGGGGCTCAAACTGAAGCTTTCTTT. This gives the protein CASSLQGAQTEAFF.